The 5 T cell receptor beta chains given below trace back to one sample, sequenced in a study of T cell responses to AZD1222 COVID-19 vaccine. Produced via immunoSEQ multiplex PCR; TCRdb's table is partial and in-frame only. The table for this sample gives 150,000 or so clones. Source material: peripheral blood. Receptors originate from an adult in good health.

The chain is built from TRBV9 and TRBJ2-3; D is undetermined. Germline loops: CDR1 SGDLS, CDR2 YYNGEE. The CDR3 length is 13 residues. Trimming left V 3 bases short and J 4 bases short, with 9 bases between. CDR3 region: CASSAEVPDTQYF. CDR3 coding DNA: TGTGCCAGCAGCGCAGAGGTCCCAGATACGCAGTATTTT.

The chain uses TRBV6-4 and TRBJ2-3; 11 nucleotides agree with TRBD2. The CDR3 spans 16 residues. Trimming took 4 bases from V and 5 from J; bases not matched to a gene: 8. Germline assignment: CDR1 MRHNA and CDR2 SNTAGT. The CDR3 loop reads CASSGNSGGAEDTQYF. CDR3 coding DNA: TGTGCCAGCAGTGGGAATAGCGGGGGGGCCGAAGATACGCAGTATTTT.

This chain joins TRBV3-1 (or the pseudogene TRBV3-2) and TRBJ2-7; 15 nucleotides match TRBD2. This CDR3 has 17 residues. V was clipped by 2 bases and J by 7 bases; unmatched bases: 9. Germline CDR1 and CDR2: LGHDT and YNNKEL (reference sequence). The CDR3 here is CASSQYGLAGGIREQYF. CDR3 DNA sequence: TGTGCCAGCAGCCAATATGGACTAGCGGGGGGGATCCGGGAGCAGTACTTC.

The CDR3 is CSVVWGSTGELFF. DNA for the CDR3: TGCAGCGTTGTTTGGGGAAGCACCGGGGAGCTGTTTTTT. The gene calls are TRBV29-1 and TRBJ2-2; D is ambiguous. V shed 4 bases and J shed 4 bases, with 10 bases lying between them. Germline V gene lookup returns CDR1 SQVTM and CDR2 ANQGSEA. The CDR3 has 13 residues.

The chain is built from TRBV27 and TRBJ1-1; D not resolved. CDR3 length: 12 residues. Trimming pared 8 bases from V and 1 base from J, leaving 8 bases between. Germline V gene lookup returns CDR1 MNHEY and CDR2 SMNVEV (reference sequence). In DNA, the CDR3 is TGTGCCAGCGGAAGGGCGAACACTGAAGCTTTCTTT. It codes for CASGRANTEAFF.